This T cell receptor beta chain emerged from a study of T cell repertoires in ileal Crohn's disease. CDR3 length: 16 residues. The junction had 6 bases not matched to a gene; V was cut back by 5 bases and J by 4 bases. CDR1 is SGHTA and CDR2 is FQGTGA in the germline V gene. The repertoire was sequenced with immunoSEQ multiplex PCR; TCRdb's copy has only in-frame clones and lacks some. The repertoire has about 14,000 clones, approximately 81% of them found once; the top ten carry about 6%. This receptor was obtained from an adult with Crohn's disease. This chain joins TRBV7-3 and TRBJ2-2; TRBD2 matches 11 bases. Material for sequencing was ileal tissue. As DNA, the CDR3 is TGTGCCAGCAGCCTTGGACTAGCGGGCGGCACCGGGGAGCTGTTTTTT. It encodes CASSLGLAGGTGELFF.